This T cell receptor beta chain came from a study of T cells in Graves' hyperthyroidism and ophthalmopathy. Whole-study findings and limits: The blood repertoire included most of the expanded thyroid clonotypes above 0.001. Ophthalmopathy was model-predicted a median roughly 6.2 months pre-onset.

Each 10 ml fresh peripheral blood draw supplied the PBMCs. Germline CDR1 is SGHAT and CDR2 is FQNNGV. CDR3 length: 13 residues. The V gene lost 2 bases and the J gene lost 8 bases, with 10 bases spanning the gap. Regarding this clonotype: Its antigen is currently unknown.

The CDR3 regions of TCR beta were amplified from RNA transcripts. Primed by the HTBI set, a first-round RT-PCR was run on the TCR CDR3. A single record per CDR3 protein comes from TCRdb applying MiXCR to the multiplex PCR reads. Of hundreds of thousands of distinct CDR3 sequences listed, 38% are singletons. The sample was blood. The sequence came from a man between 18 and 35 years old with Graves' hyperthyroidism. The V call is TRBV11-2, the J call TRBJ1-5; D unclear. CDR3 nucleotide sequence: TGTGCCAGCAGCTTACTTGGGGAAAAGCCCCAGCATTTT. Protein: CASSLLGEKPQHF.